The present T cell receptor beta chain was sequenced within a study of T cells in Graves' hyperthyroidism and ophthalmopathy. The PBMCs were sourced from fresh peripheral blood (approximately 9 ml). Amplified TCR beta CDR3 regions came from RNA transcripts. During a first-round RT-PCR of the TCR CDR3, the HTBI primer set was used. TCRdb re-called the multiplex PCR reads with MiXCR, one entry per CDR3 protein. The data show about 500,000 distinct CDR3 sequences, 15% to 20% seen once. Germline-derived CDR1 and CDR2 are SEHNR and FQNEAQ (reference sequence). This CDR3 comprises 13 residues. Trimming removed 5 bases from V and 5 bases from J, with 12 bases in between.

The clonotype was recovered from a young woman with Graves' hyperthyroidism. The sample comprised blood. The chain recombines TRBV7-9 with TRBJ2-5; D may match TRBD1 or TRBD2 (5 bases each). CDR3 nucleotides: TGTGCCAGCAGCCTGGGACCCCCCGAGACCCAGTACTTC. It encodes CASSLGPPETQYF.